This T cell receptor (beta chain) was captured by sequencing in a study of shared clonotypes between healthy human individuals. Of note for this clone: Its matching antigen is unknown.

Regarding the study as a whole: It was anticipated that sequencing depth would influence how many clonotypes donors shared.

Unsorted PBMCs provided DNA that was sequenced on ten immunoSEQ deep assay plates. The authors' processing: Junction-only sequences without quality scores were provided by ImmunoSEQ, so filtering was different. Measured with immunoSEQ multiplex PCR; TCRdb has only the in-frame clones, and not every one. V, J and clone size are those of that table, while D and trimming were read from the DNA. The data contain about 510,000 clones, 79% of them singletons. The CDR3 runs to 12 residues. Germline V gene sequence: CDR1 ENHRY, CDR2 SYGVKD. V was trimmed by 3 bases and J by 8 bases, leaving 5 bases between them.

The TCR was taken from a woman in her thirties or forties in good health. Some clones in this sample may be carry-over from other donors' samples. The chain carries TRBV10-3 and TRBJ1-6; perhaps TRBD1 as D (5 bases). Sequencing used PBMCs. This CDR3 reads CAISDRDSPLHF. DNA for the CDR3: TGTGCCATCAGTGACAGGGATTCACCCCTCCACTTT.